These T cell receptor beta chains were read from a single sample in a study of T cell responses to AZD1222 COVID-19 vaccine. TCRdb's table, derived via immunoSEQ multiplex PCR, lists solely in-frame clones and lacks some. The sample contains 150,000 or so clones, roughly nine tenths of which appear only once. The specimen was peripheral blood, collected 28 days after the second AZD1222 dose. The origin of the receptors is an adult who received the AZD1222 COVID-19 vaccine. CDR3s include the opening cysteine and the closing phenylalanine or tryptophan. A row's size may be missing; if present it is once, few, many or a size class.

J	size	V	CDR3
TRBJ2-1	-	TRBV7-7	CASSLANTGSGEQFF
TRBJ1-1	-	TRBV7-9	CASSVYRGGVTEAFF
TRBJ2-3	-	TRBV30	CASKGTDTDTQYF
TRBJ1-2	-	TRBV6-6	CASGSPRGGYTF
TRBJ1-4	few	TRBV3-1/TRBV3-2	CASSPRQPNEKLFF
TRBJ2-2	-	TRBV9	CASRDPTNTGELFF
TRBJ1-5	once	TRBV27	CASSLSRGRGNQPQHF
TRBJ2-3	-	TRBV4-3	CASSQDPAGQGADTQYF
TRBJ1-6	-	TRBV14	CASSQVNSPLHF
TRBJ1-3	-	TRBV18	CASSPPDRAGNTIYF
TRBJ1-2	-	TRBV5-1	CASSLAGDYGYTF
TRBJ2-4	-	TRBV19	CASSPYRTSGRGNIQYF
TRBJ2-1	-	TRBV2	CASSQGSYNEQFF
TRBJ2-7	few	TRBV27	CASSVGTDRPQEQYF
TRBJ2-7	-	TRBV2	CASSLGQGAQEQYF
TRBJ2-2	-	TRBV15	CATSRSPRRGGELFF
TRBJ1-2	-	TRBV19	CASSPGGTGYTF
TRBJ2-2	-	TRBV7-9	CASSLAGLANTGELFF
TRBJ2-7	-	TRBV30	CAWERTGLSYEQYF
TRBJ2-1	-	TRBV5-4	CASSEAGGPYNEQFF
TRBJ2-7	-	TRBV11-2	CASGQLAGTPLRYF
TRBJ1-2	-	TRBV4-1	CASSEINREFYGYTF
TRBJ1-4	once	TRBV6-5	CASSYLTGEKLFF
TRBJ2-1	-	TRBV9	CASSVVGVGSNEQFF
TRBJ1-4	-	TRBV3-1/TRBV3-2	CASSPRGLDEKLFF
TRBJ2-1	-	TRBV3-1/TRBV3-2	CASSPLFAEQFF
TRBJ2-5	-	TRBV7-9	CASSSGPGETQYF
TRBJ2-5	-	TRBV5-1	CATRTGPSSGETQYF
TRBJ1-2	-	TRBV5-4	CASSPGTANYGYTF
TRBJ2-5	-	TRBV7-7	CASSLVGTPGLAGGSGQETQYF
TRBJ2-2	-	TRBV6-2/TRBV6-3	CASSYDGAGSGELFF
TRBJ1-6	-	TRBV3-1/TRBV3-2	CASSQEGLKGSPLHF
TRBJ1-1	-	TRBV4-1	CASSSRSGLNTEAFF
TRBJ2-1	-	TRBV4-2	CASSQGLAGGAYNEQFF
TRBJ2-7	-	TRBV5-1	CASSLEAGGSYEQYF
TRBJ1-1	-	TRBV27	CASSFRRNTEAFF
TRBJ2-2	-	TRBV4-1	CASALAGGTGELFF
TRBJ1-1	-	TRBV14	CASSQTQGMNTEAFF
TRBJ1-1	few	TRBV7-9	CASSPNWDWNTEAFF
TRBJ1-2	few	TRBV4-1	CASSQDAWAAYGYTF
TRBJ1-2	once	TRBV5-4	CASSSTVRLRDYMVGYTF
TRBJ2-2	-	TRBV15	CATRTSAIDGELFF
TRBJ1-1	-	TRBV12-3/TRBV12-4	CASSSGRDRVSFF
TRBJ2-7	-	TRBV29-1	CSVDGESSYEQYF
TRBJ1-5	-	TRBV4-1	CASSWIIQVQGKDLPAQHF
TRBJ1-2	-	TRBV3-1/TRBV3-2	CASSQAWEGYGYTF
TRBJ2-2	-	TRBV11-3	CASSLDTAGNTGELFF
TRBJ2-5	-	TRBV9	CASSVDLPGTSQETQYF
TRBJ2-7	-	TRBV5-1	CASTAGGTPISSYEQYF
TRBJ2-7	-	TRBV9	CASSVGSGQGGKQYF
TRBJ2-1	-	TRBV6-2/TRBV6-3	CASSYTLAGEVKNEQFF
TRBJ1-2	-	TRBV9	CASGGGPYGYTF
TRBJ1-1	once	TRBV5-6	CASSGGSGATEAFF
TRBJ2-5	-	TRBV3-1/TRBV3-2	CASSQGGGRGGRETQYF
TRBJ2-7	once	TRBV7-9	CASSPSGGDSYEQYF
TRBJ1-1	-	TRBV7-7	CASSLGGPGTEAFF
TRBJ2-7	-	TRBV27	CASRRGTTLSEQYF